The rows below give T cell receptor beta chains drawn from one sample of a study of neurological immune-mediated disorders. TCRdb itself ran the 5' RACE reads through MiXCR, one entry per CDR3 protein. Of 40,000 or so distinct CDR3 sequences listed, 2.5% are singletons. Sequenced input: PBMCs. The receptors originated from a man in his fifties or sixties with multiple sclerosis. Both conserved end residues are part of each CDR3. Each record gives: J gene, V gene, clone size, D gene, CDR3 protein, CDR3 DNA. A D gene is named only where the DNA matches it firmly. Some rows mark clone size as missing; the rest say once, few, many or name a class of expanded clone.

>TRBJ2-2|TRBV5-1|many|TRBD1
CASSSTPGQGTGELFF
TGCGCCAGCAGCTCGACACCGGGACAGGGGACCGGGGAGCTGTTTTTT
>TRBJ1-5|TRBV7-2|many|.
CASSLRGNQPQHF
TGTGCCAGCAGCTTAAGAGGGAATCAGCCCCAGCATTTT
>TRBJ1-5|TRBV20-1|many|.
CSARDEQGHAPQHF
TGCAGTGCTAGAGACGAGCAGGGTCATGCGCCCCAGCATTTT
>TRBJ1-1|TRBV12-3/TRBV12-4|many|.
CASSYRKNTEAFF
TGTGCCAGCAGTTACAGAAAGAACACTGAAGCTTTCTTT
>TRBJ1-4|TRBV3-1|many|.
CASSQEGAVPFF
TGTGCCAGCAGCCAGGAAGGGGCGGTCCCCTTTTTT
>TRBJ2-7|TRBV5-4|many|.
CASSLAGQGDEQYF
TGTGCCAGCAGCTTGGCCGGGCAGGGTGACGAGCAGTACTTC
>TRBJ2-6|TRBV7-2|many|TRBD2
CASSVLAAPTGANVLTF
TGTGCCAGCAGCGTACTAGCGGCCCCCACTGGGGCCAACGTCCTGACTTTC
>TRBJ2-2|TRBV10-3|.|.
CAISESGSLTGELFF
TGTGCCATCAGTGAGTCAGGTAGTCTCACCGGGGAGCTGTTTTTT
>TRBJ2-7|TRBV7-2|many|TRBD1
CASSLAGQGAHEQYF
TGTGCCAGCAGCTTAGCGGGGCAGGGGGCCCACGAGCAGTACTTC
>TRBJ2-1|TRBV6-4|many|TRBD2
CASSEASGTYNEQFF
TGTGCCAGCAGTGAAGCTAGCGGGACCTACAATGAGCAGTTCTTC
>TRBJ2-5|TRBV29-1|medium-sized|TRBD2
CSVGLAGQETQYF
TGCAGCGTGGGACTAGCGGGGCAAGAGACCCAGTACTTC
>TRBJ1-1|TRBV27|many|.
CASSFSLNTEAFF
TGTGCCAGCAGTTTCTCCCTGAACACTGAAGCTTTCTTT
>TRBJ2-2|TRBV29-1|many|.
CSVDLAGGTGELFF
TGCAGCGTTGACTTGGCGGGTGGCACCGGGGAGCTGTTTTTT
>TRBJ1-1|TRBV29-1|many|.
CSCGGLYTEAFF
TGCAGCTGCGGGGGCTTGTACACTGAAGCTTTCTTT
>TRBJ2-3|TRBV7-9|many|.
CASSLALLDTQYF
TGTGCCAGCAGCTTAGCCTTGCTCGATACGCAGTATTTT
>TRBJ2-2|TRBV5-1|many|.
CASSLFAKNTGELFF
TGCGCCAGCAGCTTGTTTGCTAAAAACACCGGGGAGCTGTTTTTT
>TRBJ2-3|TRBV20-1|many|TRBD1
CSAYRQGPDTQYF
TGCAGTGCGTATAGACAGGGTCCAGATACGCAGTATTTT
>TRBJ1-1|TRBV5-1|many|.
CASSLGVRGSGTEAFF
TGCGCCAGCAGCTTGGGGGTGCGGGGATCGGGGACTGAAGCTTTCTTT
>TRBJ2-3|TRBV12-3/TRBV12-4|many|.
CASSFRRTAPDTQYF
TGTGCCAGCAGTTTTAGGCGGACAGCACCAGATACGCAGTATTTT
>TRBJ2-5|TRBV5-1|many|.
CASSLGSFQETQYF
TGCGCCAGCAGTCTAGGCAGCTTCCAAGAGACCCAGTACTTC
>TRBJ2-7|TRBV11-3|many|TRBD1
CASSQGGDRVDEQYF
TGTGCCAGCAGCCAGGGGGGGGACAGGGTCGACGAGCAGTACTTC
>TRBJ1-1|TRBV15|many|.
CATRAGANPGKTEAFF
TGTGCCACCCGCGCCGGGGCCAACCCAGGGAAAACTGAAGCTTTCTTT
>TRBJ1-5|TRBV7-2|many|.
CASSRQGRNQPQHF
TGTGCCAGCAGCAGGCAGGGCCGCAATCAGCCCCAGCATTTT
>TRBJ1-3|TRBV5-1|many|.
CASSLEAGYSGNTIYF
TGCGCCAGCAGCTTGGAGGCAGGATACTCTGGAAACACCATATATTTT
>TRBJ1-3|TRBV20-1|many|.
CSARETVGNTIYF
TGCAGTGCTAGAGAGACTGTTGGAAACACCATATATTTT
>TRBJ1-3|TRBV5-1|many|.
CASSLGSGNTIYF
TGCGCCAGCAGCTTGGGCTCTGGAAACACCATATATTTT
>TRBJ2-5|TRBV6-6|.|TRBD1
CASSSRTGAVGGEQETQYF
TGTGCCAGCAGCTCCCGGACAGGGGCCGTTGGAGGGGAACAAGAGACCCAGTACTTC
>TRBJ2-1|TRBV3-1|many|TRBD2
CASSQDRPAGGWFF
TGTGCCAGCAGCCAAGATCGGCCCGCGGGGGGCTGGTTCTTC
>TRBJ2-5|TRBV7-9|many|TRBD1
CASSNRGMIETQYF
TGTGCCAGCAGCAACAGGGGTATGATAGAGACCCAGTACTTC
>TRBJ1-4|TRBV18|many|.
CASSRGAAGRGTNEKLFF
TGTGCCAGCTCACGAGGGGCCGCCGGACGAGGAACTAATGAAAAACTGTTTTTT
>TRBJ2-1|TRBV7-2|many|.
CASSWGGTGFSGQNNEQFF
TGTGCCAGCAGCTGGGGGGGGACAGGCTTTTCTGGACAGAACAATGAGCAGTTCTTC
>TRBJ1-2|TRBV5-1|many|.
CASSPSGDPYGYTF
TGCGCCAGCAGCCCGTCGGGGGACCCGTATGGCTACACCTTC
>TRBJ2-3|TRBV7-2|many|TRBD1
CASSLVVTGNTDTQYF
TGTGCCAGCAGCCTAGTCGTGACAGGGAACACAGATACGCAGTATTTT
>TRBJ1-5|TRBV5-4|many|TRBD1
CASSPGTGNQPQHF
TGTGCCAGCAGTCCCGGGACAGGGAATCAGCCCCAGCATTTT
>TRBJ1-1|TRBV5-1|many|TRBD1
CASSVTGDTAFF
TGCGCCAGCAGCGTGACAGGGGATACGGCTTTCTTT
>TRBJ1-4|TRBV3-1|many|.
CASGRDTEKLFF
TGTGCCAGCGGCAGGGATACAGAAAAACTGTTTTTT
>TRBJ1-4|TRBV20-1|many|.
CSARSLGSREKLFF
TGCAGTGCTAGAAGTCTGGGGAGTCGCGAAAAACTGTTTTTT
>TRBJ1-1|TRBV20-1|many|.
CSARGGRDTEAFF
TGCAGTGCTAGGGGGGGCAGGGACACTGAAGCTTTCTTT
>TRBJ1-1|TRBV29-1|many|.
CSVERGYTEAFF
TGCAGCGTTGAAAGGGGGTACACTGAAGCTTTCTTT
>TRBJ2-7|TRBV6-6|many|.
CASNNDGSYEQYF
TGTGCCAGCAATAATGACGGATCCTACGAGCAGTACTTC
>TRBJ2-2|TRBV4-2|many|.
CASSPVRGRLTGELFF
TGTGCCAGCAGCCCCGTCCGGGGGCGGCTTACCGGGGAGCTGTTTTTT
>TRBJ1-2|TRBV7-2|many|.
CASTSGGEGYTF
TGTGCCAGCACCTCGGGGGGGGAGGGCTACACCTTC
>TRBJ1-1|TRBV5-1|many|TRBD1
CASSTGQVNTEAFF
TGCGCCAGCAGCACAGGACAGGTAAACACTGAAGCTTTCTTT
>TRBJ1-2|TRBV12-3/TRBV12-4|.|.
CASSSLPGGYTF
TGTGCCAGCAGTTCTCTTCCGGGGGGCTACACCTTC
>TRBJ2-7|TRBV7-9|many|TRBD1
CASSLGTGSVEQYF
TGTGCCAGCAGCTTGGGGACAGGGTCGGTTGAGCAGTACTTC
>TRBJ1-2|TRBV5-6|many|TRBD1
CASSSGQGGTYGYTF
TGTGCCAGCAGCTCAGGACAGGGGGGGACCTATGGCTACACCTTC
>TRBJ2-7|TRBV12-3/TRBV12-4|many|TRBD2
CASSLTSGGRYEQYF
TGTGCCAGCAGTTTGACTAGCGGGGGTCGCTACGAGCAGTACTTC
>TRBJ1-1|TRBV7-8|.|.
CASSRITGMNTEAFF
TGTGCCAGCAGCCGCATCACAGGGATGAACACTGAAGCTTTCTTT
>TRBJ1-3|TRBV3-1|many|.
CASSLLRDKYYSGNTIYF
TGTGCCAGCAGCCTTCTTCGGGACAAATATTACTCTGGAAACACCATATATTTT
>TRBJ2-7|TRBV3-1|many|.
CASSQVFSYEQYF
TGTGCCAGCAGCCAAGTATTCAGCTACGAGCAGTACTTC
>TRBJ1-2|TRBV20-1|many|TRBD1
CSARVLSRDRGLGDYGYTF
TGCAGTGCTAGAGTCCTCTCCCGGGACAGGGGGCTGGGGGACTATGGCTACACCTTC
>TRBJ1-1|TRBV18|many|.
CASQQSRGRNTEAFF
TGTGCCAGCCAACAGAGCCGGGGGCGAAACACTGAAGCTTTCTTT
>TRBJ2-7|TRBV5-1|many|.
CASSLSQAYEQYF
TGCGCCAGCAGCTTGTCGCAGGCCTACGAGCAGTACTTC